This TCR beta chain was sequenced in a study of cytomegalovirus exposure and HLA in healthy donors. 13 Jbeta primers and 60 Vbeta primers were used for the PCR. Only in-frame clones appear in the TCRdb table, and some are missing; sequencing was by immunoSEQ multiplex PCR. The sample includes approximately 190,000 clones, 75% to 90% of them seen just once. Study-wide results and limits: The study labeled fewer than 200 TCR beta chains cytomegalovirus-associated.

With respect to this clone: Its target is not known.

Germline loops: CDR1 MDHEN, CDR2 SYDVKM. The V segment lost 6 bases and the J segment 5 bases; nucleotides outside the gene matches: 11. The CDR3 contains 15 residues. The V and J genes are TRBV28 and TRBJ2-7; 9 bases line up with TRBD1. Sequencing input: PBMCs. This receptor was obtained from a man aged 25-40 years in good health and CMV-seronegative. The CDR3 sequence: CASRTSGTGRNEQYF. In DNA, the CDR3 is TGTGCCAGCAGGACCTCCGGGACAGGGAGGAACGAGCAGTACTTC.